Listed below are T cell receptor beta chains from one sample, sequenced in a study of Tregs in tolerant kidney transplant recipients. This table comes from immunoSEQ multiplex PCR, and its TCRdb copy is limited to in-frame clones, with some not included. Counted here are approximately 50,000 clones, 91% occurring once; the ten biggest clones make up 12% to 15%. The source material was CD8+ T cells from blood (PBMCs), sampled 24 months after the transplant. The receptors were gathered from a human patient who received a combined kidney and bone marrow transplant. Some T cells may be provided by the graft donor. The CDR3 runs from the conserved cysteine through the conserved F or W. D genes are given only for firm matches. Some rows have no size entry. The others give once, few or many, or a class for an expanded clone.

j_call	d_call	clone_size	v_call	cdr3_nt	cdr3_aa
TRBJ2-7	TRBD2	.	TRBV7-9	TGTGCCAGCAGCCTAGCGGGACAGCAGTACGAGCAGTACTTC	CASSLAGQQYEQYF
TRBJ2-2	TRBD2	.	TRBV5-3	TGTGCCAGAAGGGGCCCGGGACTACCTTCTAACACCGGGGAGCTGTTTTTT	CARRGPGLPSNTGELFF
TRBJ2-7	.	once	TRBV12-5	TGTGCTAGTGGTTTGGATAGGGGGTCCTCCTACGAGCAGTACTTC	CASGLDRGSSYEQYF
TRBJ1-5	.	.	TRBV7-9	TGTGCCAGCAGCTTCTACGGGGAACCCAGCAATCAGCCCCAGCATTTT	CASSFYGEPSNQPQHF
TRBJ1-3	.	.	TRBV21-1	TGTGCCAGCAGCTACAGGGGTACGAGAAACACCATATATTTT	CASSYRGTRNTIYF
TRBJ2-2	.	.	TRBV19	TGTGCCAGCAGGGGCCAGCGCCCGTTGGGGCTTCAGGGGGGCGGGGAGCTGTTTTTT	CASRGQRPLGLQGGGELFF
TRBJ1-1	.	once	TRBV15	TGTGCCACCAGCACAACTGTCCGGGAGGAAGCTTTCTTT	CATSTTVREEAFF
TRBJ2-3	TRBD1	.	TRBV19	TGTGCCAGTAGTTCCGTGACAGGGTGGGGTTCAGATACGCAGTATTTT	CASSSVTGWGSDTQYF
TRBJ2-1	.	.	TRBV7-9	TGTGCCAGCCGTGCCGGGTCTAGCTCCTACAATGAGCAGTTCTTC	CASRAGSSSYNEQFF
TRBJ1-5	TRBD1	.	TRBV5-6	TGTGCCAGCAGCTTGGGCAGACAGGGTCTTAGCAATCAGCCCCAGCATTTT	CASSLGRQGLSNQPQHF
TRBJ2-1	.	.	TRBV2	TGTGCCAGCAGTGACCCCCTAGCTGGGAGTTCCTACAATGAGCAGTTCTTC	CASSDPLAGSSYNEQFF
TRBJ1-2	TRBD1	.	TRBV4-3	TGCGCCAGCAGCCAAGATCGGGCAGGGGGAGGCTATGGCTACACCTTC	CASSQDRAGGGYGYTF
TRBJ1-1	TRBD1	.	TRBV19	TGTGCCATCCGACAGGGGACGAACACTGAAGCTTTCTTT	CAIRQGTNTEAFF
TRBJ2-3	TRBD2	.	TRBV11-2	TGTGCCAGCAGCTTCTTACTAGCGGATACGCAGTATTTT	CASSFLLADTQYF
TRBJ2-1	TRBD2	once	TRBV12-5	TGTGCTAGTGGTTTGGTCCTAGCGGGGGCGGGGAATGAGCAGTTCTTC	CASGLVLAGAGNEQFF
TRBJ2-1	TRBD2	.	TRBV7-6	TGTGCCAGCAGCTTCGGGGGAGGGCCGGGTGAGCAGTTCTTC	CASSFGGGPGEQFF
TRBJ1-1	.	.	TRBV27	TGTGCCAGCAGTTTTTCAGTGAACACTGAAGCTTTCTTT	CASSFSVNTEAFF
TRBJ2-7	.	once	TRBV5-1	TGCGCCAGCAGCTTGGCACTAGCAGCTTTCTACGAGCAGTACTTC	CASSLALAAFYEQYF
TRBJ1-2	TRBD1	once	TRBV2	TGTGCCAGCAGTGCAGGGACAGGGGGCCTCAATGGCTACACCTTC	CASSAGTGGLNGYTF
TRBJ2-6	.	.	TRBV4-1	TGCGCCAGCAGCCAAGAGCTCGGCGGTGGGGCCAACGTCCTGACTTTC	CASSQELGGGANVLTF
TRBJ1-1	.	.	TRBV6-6	TGTGCCAGCATTATAGAGACGGGTAAGGTCACTGAAGCTTTCTTT	CASIIETGKVTEAFF
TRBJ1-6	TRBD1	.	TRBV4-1	TGCGCCAGCAGCCCCCTGGACAGGGCTAATTCCCCCCTCCACTTT	CASSPLDRANSPLHF
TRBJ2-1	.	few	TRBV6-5	TGTGCCAGCAGTAGGGACTCAAGCCACAATGAGCAGTTCTTC	CASSRDSSHNEQFF
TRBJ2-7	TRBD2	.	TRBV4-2	TGTGCCAGCAGCCAAGAAGATCCAGCGGGGGTCTACGAGCAGTACTTC	CASSQEDPAGVYEQYF
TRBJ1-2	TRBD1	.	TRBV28	TGTGCCAGCAGTTTCCAGGGGGACTATGGCTACACCTTC	CASSFQGDYGYTF
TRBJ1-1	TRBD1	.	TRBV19	TGTGCCAGTAGGACAGGGGGCAACACTGAAGCTTTCTTT	CASRTGGNTEAFF
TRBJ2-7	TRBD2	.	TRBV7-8	TGTGCCAGCAGCTTTCACCTAGCGGGAGGCTCCTACGAGCAGTACTTC	CASSFHLAGGSYEQYF
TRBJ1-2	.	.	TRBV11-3	TGTGCCAGCAGCTTAGATTCTGGGGGCAATGGCTACACCTTC	CASSLDSGGNGYTF
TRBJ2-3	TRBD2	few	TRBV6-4	TGTGCCAGCAGTGACGGACTAGCGGGGGGCACAGATACGCAGTATTTT	CASSDGLAGGTDTQYF
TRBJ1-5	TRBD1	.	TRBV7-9	TGTGCCAGCAGCCCGGGACAGGGCATCAATCAGCCCCAGCATTTT	CASSPGQGINQPQHF